This T cell receptor (beta chain) comes out of a study of blood T cell repertoires in COVID-19. At the level of the study: The United States, Italy and Spain were the sources of the acute and convalescent COVID-19 samples. Sources were T cells, B-cell-depleted T cells, or PBMCs; the material itself was cDNA or gDNA.

Produced via immunoSEQ multiplex PCR; TCRdb's table is partial and in-frame only. The table shows approximately 150,000 clones, with more than 70% occurring only once. V was clipped by 8 bases and J by 3 bases; unmatched bases: 10. Germline values: CDR1 MNHEY, CDR2 SMNVEV (reference sequence). The CDR3 sequence is 15 residues long. The sequencing sample was made of peripheral blood. V gene TRBV27 combines with J gene TRBJ2-1, with 7 bases fitting TRBD1. The source of this sequence is a man aged 50-60 years who had recovered from COVID-19. The CDR3: CASALDRDVYNEQFF. The CDR3 nucleotides are TGTGCCAGCGCCCTAGACAGGGATGTCTACAATGAGCAGTTCTTC.